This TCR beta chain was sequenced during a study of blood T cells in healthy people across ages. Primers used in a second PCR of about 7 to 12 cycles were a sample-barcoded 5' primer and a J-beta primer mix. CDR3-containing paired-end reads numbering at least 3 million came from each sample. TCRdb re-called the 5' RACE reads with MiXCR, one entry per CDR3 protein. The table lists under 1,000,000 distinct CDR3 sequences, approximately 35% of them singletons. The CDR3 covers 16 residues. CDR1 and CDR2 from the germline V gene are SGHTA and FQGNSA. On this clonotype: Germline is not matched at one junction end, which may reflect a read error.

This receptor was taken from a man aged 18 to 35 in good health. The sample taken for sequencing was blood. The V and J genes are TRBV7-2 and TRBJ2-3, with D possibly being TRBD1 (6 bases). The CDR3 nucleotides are TGTGCCAGCAGCTTCGGGACACTGCTAGACCCAGATACGCAGAATTTT. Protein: CASSFGTLLDPDTQNF.